The entry that follows covers one T cell receptor (beta chain) sequence. The entry originates in a study of CD8 T cells in Susac syndrome. This CDR3 has 13 amino acids. The germline V and J ends were trimmed by 2 bases and 4 bases, with 8 bases remaining between them. Germline CDR1 MGHRA, CDR2 YSYEKL. RNA amounts of roughly 0.45 to 1 ug underwent reverse transcription with random hexamers. From the immunoSEQ multiplex PCR reads, TCRdb called clonotypes with MiXCR, one entry per CDR3 protein. The sample lists about 300,000 distinct CDR3 sequences; roughly nine tenths were seen once. The J gene is TRBJ1-1, the V gene TRBV4-1; no reliable D call. Sequencing was done on a sample of CD4+ T cells from PBMCs. This TCR came from a human donor with multiple sclerosis. The CDR3 DNA reads as TGCGCCAGCAGCCAATTTCCTGTCACTGAAGCTTTCTTT. Translating it yields CASSQFPVTEAFF.